Shown below are 10 T cell receptor beta chains from a single sample sequenced in a study of shared clonotypes between healthy human individuals. TCRdb's copy holds only in-frame clones and misses some; the assay was immunoSEQ multiplex PCR. The sample lists about 1 million clones, around 76% occurring once. Material for sequencing was memory CD4+ T cells sorted from blood. Regarding subset: CD45RA-negative fraction. These receptors were obtained from a man younger than 35 in good health.

The sample holds a few counts of this clone. The chain links TRBV6-6 to TRBJ1-2, with D possibly matching TRBD1 (6 bases). V lost 3 bases and J lost 2, with 13 bases in between. CDR1 is MNHNY, CDR2 SVGAGI, per germline (reference sequence). This CDR3 has 15 residues. The CDR3 DNA reads TGTGCCAGCAGTTATGGACAGTTCTCGAACTATGGCTACACCTTC. This translates into CASSYGQFSNYGYTF.

V usage is TRBV18 and J usage is TRBJ2-3; 7 bases are a match to TRBD1. The CDR3 has 14 residues. CDR1 is KGHSH and CDR2 is LQKENI in the germline V gene. V lost 6 bases, J lost 2 bases, and 5 bases stayed unmatched. CDR3 sequence (DNA): TGTGCCAGCTCTATGGACAGGTCCACAGATACGCAGTATTTT. It is translated as CASSMDRSTDTQYF.

This clone was seen only once. This sequence joins TRBV30 and TRBJ1-6, with TRBD1 as a possible D gene (5 bases). Germline loops: CDR1 GTSNPN, CDR2 SVGIG (reference sequence). The germline V and J ends were trimmed by 4 bases and 0 bases, with 25 bases remaining between them. The CDR3 is 20 amino acids. The CDR3 sequence: CAWNRGKQDPNRSYNSPLHF. In DNA, the CDR3 is TGTGCCTGGAACCGGGGGAAACAGGATCCCAACCGCTCCTATAATTCACCCCTCCACTTT.

In the case of this clone: A read error is the likely source, as a far larger clone sits one nucleotide away. Other DNA sequences in this specimen translate into the identical CDR3. V and J are TRBV27 and TRBJ1-2; D gene unclear. The CDR3 has 14 amino acids. Germline V gene lookup returns CDR1 MNHEY and CDR2 SMNVEV (reference sequence). CDR3 in DNA: TGTGCTAGCAGTTTAACTTACAGAGCCTATGGCTACACCTTC. Its translation is CASSLTYRAYGYTF.

This clone was counted once. The chain uses TRBV9 and TRBJ1-2; 12 bases align to TRBD1. The V gene end was trimmed by 3 bases and the J gene end by 5 bases; junction bases not matched to a gene: 11. The CDR3 spans 17 residues. From germline, CDR1 is SGDLS and CDR2 YYNGEE. CDR3 DNA: TGTGCCAGCAGCGCAACGGGACAGGGGGCGCGGGGGTATGGCTACACCTTC. This codes for CASSATGQGARGYGYTF.

The rearrangement uses TRBV7-9 and TRBJ2-5; 8 positions match TRBD1. The length of the CDR3 is 14 residues. V lost 1 base to trimming and J lost 5 bases; unmatched junction nucleotides: 3. Per germline, CDR1 SEHNR and CDR2 FQNEAQ (reference sequence). The CDR3 is CASSLGTGSETQYF. Here the CDR3 DNA reads TGTGCCAGCAGCTTAGGGACAGGGAGTGAGACCCAGTACTTC. The full variable domain, its missing parts supplied by reference TRBV7-9 and TRBJ2-5, is DTGVSQNPRHKITKRGQNVTFRCDPISEHNRLYWYRQTLGQGPEFLTYFQNEAQLEKSRLLSDRFSAERPKGSFSTLEIQRTEQGDSAMYLCASSLGTGSETQYFGPGTRLLVL.

The V and J genes are TRBV18 and TRBJ2-1; 7 bases map to TRBD2. The CDR3 runs to 14 residues. Germline trimming cut 8 bases from V and 8 bases from J; bases unmatched to any gene: 12. CDR1 is KGHSH, CDR2 LQKENI, per germline. CDR3 region: CASAWNERDHEQFF. CDR3 DNA: TGTGCCAGCGCATGGAATGAGCGGGACCATGAGCAGTTCTTC.

V gene TRBV30 combines with J gene TRBJ1-6; 8 bases are a match to TRBD1. The CDR3 spans 13 residues. Trimming took 4 bases from V and 8 from J; bases not matched to a gene: 4. Germline V gives CDR1 GTSNPN, CDR2 SVGIG (reference sequence). For the CDR3, the DNA is TGTGCCTGGAACCGGGACAGGTATTCACCCCTCCACTTT. Translated, it gives CAWNRDRYSPLHF.

V gene TRBV9 combines with J gene TRBJ2-1; D gene unclear. Trimming pared 0 bases from V and 6 bases from J, leaving 7 bases between. The CDR3 has 13 amino acids. Germline CDR1 reads SGDLS; CDR2 reads YYNGEE. Written as DNA, the CDR3 is TGTGCCAGCAGCGTAGGCGGCCTCAATGAGCAGTTCTTC. Protein product: CASSVGGLNEQFF.

This chain uses TRBV6-5 with TRBJ2-6; D possibly matches TRBD1 or TRBD2 (5 bases each). Germline CDR1 MNHEY, CDR2 SVGAGI. Trimming stripped 6 bases from V and 0 bases from J, with 9 bases between. The CDR3 covers 15 residues. DNA for the CDR3: TGTGCCAGCAGCCGGGACGGCTCTGGGGCCAACGTCCTGACTTTC. Residues: CASSRDGSGANVLTF.